A selection of T cell receptor beta chains follows, all from one sample in a study of shared clonotypes between healthy human individuals. TCRdb's table, derived via immunoSEQ multiplex PCR, lists solely in-frame clones and lacks some. The sample yields fewer than 400,000 clones, over 65% seen once. The sequencing sample was made of memory CD4+ T cells sorted from blood. The source of these receptors is a man under 40 in good health. CDR3s include the opening cysteine and the closing phenylalanine or tryptophan. D genes are given only for firm matches. Only some rows state a clone size, as once, few, many or a class for expanded clones.

.	TRBV5-1	TRBJ2-2	TRBD1	TGCGCCAGCAGCTTTCGGGACAGGGGTGCCGGGGAGCTGTTTTTT	CASSFRDRGAGELFF
.	TRBV5-1	TRBJ2-1	.	TGCGCCAGCAGCTCGCTCGGTACAGGAGGGCACAATGAGCAGTTCTTC	CASSSLGTGGHNEQFF
.	TRBV5-1	TRBJ1-2	.	TGCGCCAGCAGATCGGACAGCTATGGCTACACCTTC	CASRSDSYGYTF
.	TRBV5-5	TRBJ1-5	TRBD1	TGTGCCAGCAGATTTGCAGGGGGCCCCCTTAGGGATCAGCCCCAGCATTTT	CASRFAGGPLRDQPQHF
.	TRBV2	TRBJ1-1	TRBD1	TGTGCCAGCAGTGAGGGACAGTTGAACACTGAAGCTTTCTTT	CASSEGQLNTEAFF
.	TRBV9	TRBJ2-1	.	TGTGCCAGCAGCGGAGGACAGTTAAGCTCCTACAATGAGCAGTTCTTC	CASSGGQLSSYNEQFF
.	TRBV5-1	TRBJ2-2	TRBD2	TGCGCCAGCAGCTTGGCCCCTACTAGCGACACCGGGGAGCTGTTTTTT	CASSLAPTSDTGELFF
.	TRBV15	TRBJ1-5	TRBD1	TGTGCCACCAGCAGGGACGCGACAGGGGGAAACAATCAGCCCCAGCATTTT	CATSRDATGGNNQPQHF
.	TRBV5-1	TRBJ2-5	TRBD1	TGCGCCAGCAGCTTAGCCAGGGGGCTTACAGAGACCCAGTACTTC	CASSLARGLTETQYF
.	TRBV28	TRBJ2-1	TRBD2	TGTGCCAGCAGTTTGCTGGGGACTAGCGGGAGGGAGGACAATGAGCAGTTCTTC	CASSLLGTSGREDNEQFF
.	TRBV28	TRBJ1-1	.	TGTGCCAGCAGTTCCTTGGACAGCGGAGGCGATGAAGCTTTCTTT	CASSSLDSGGDEAFF
.	TRBV18	TRBJ2-5	.	TGTGCCAGCTCACCACGGGGAGGAACGGAGACCCAGTACTTC	CASSPRGGTETQYF
.	TRBV5-1	TRBJ2-5	.	TGCGCCAGCAGCTTGGGCAGCGGGCAGGAGACCCAGTACTTC	CASSLGSGQETQYF
.	TRBV9	TRBJ2-7	.	TGTGCCAGCAGCGTAGGGGGGCCCTGGGAGCAGTACTTC	CASSVGGPWEQYF
.	TRBV6-5	TRBJ1-1	.	TGTGCCAGCAGTCCTCAGGGTATGAGGACTGAAGCTTTCTTT	CASSPQGMRTEAFF
.	TRBV5-4	TRBJ2-5	.	TGTGCCAGCAGCTTACTCTCGGGACATAGTGGAGAGACCCAGTACTTC	CASSLLSGHSGETQYF
few	TRBV7-9	TRBJ2-1	TRBD2	TGTGCCAGCAGCCCCGGGGGGAGCTCCTACAATGAGCAGTTCTTC	CASSPGGSSYNEQFF
.	TRBV6-5	TRBJ2-1	TRBD1	TGTGCCAGCGGCAAGGACAGGGTTAATGAGCAGTTCTTC	CASGKDRVNEQFF
.	TRBV6-1	TRBJ1-4	TRBD1	TGTGCCAGCAGTGCCGGGACAGGGTTGGAAAAACTGTTTTTT	CASSAGTGLEKLFF
.	TRBV7-2	TRBJ1-1	TRBD1	TGTGCCAGCAGCATCCGACAGGGGGGGAACACTGAAGCTTTCTTT	CASSIRQGGNTEAFF
.	TRBV7-9	TRBJ2-1	TRBD1	TGTGCCAGCAGCCCACGACAGGGTTCCTTACGCTACAATGAGCAGTTCTTC	CASSPRQGSLRYNEQFF
.	TRBV6-1	TRBJ2-7	.	TGTGCCAGCAGTGTAGGTCTATACGAGCAGTACTTC	CASSVGLYEQYF
.	TRBV6-5	TRBJ2-2	.	TGTGCCAGCAGTTACAAGCCTATTATCACCGGGGAGCTGTTTTTT	CASSYKPIITGELFF
.	TRBV19	TRBJ2-2	TRBD1	TGTGCCAGTAGGTCGACAGGGGTTACCGGGGAGCTGTTTTTT	CASRSTGVTGELFF
.	TRBV7-2	TRBJ2-7	.	TGTGCCAGCAGCTTACAGGCGGGGGACACCTACGAGCAGTACTTC	CASSLQAGDTYEQYF
.	TRBV14	TRBJ2-1	.	TGTGCCAGCAGCCGCTTAGGATTTGAGCAGTTCTTC	CASSRLGFEQFF
.	TRBV5-1	TRBJ2-7	TRBD2	TGCGCCAGCAGCTTGGTGGCGGGGGGCGGACTAGCGGGAGCAAGGAACGAGCAGTACTTC	CASSLVAGGGLAGARNEQYF
.	TRBV6-5	TRBJ2-7	TRBD1	TGTGCCAGCAGTACGGACAGGAGCTCCTACGAGCAGTACTTC	CASSTDRSSYEQYF
.	TRBV14	TRBJ2-7	.	TGTGCCAGCAGCCAAGATTCCTCCTACGAGCAGTACTTC	CASSQDSSYEQYF
many	TRBV28	TRBJ1-1	.	TGTGCCAGCAGTTTACTGGGTGGGGGCGGAAACACTGAAGCTTTCTTT	CASSLLGGGGNTEAFF
.	TRBV5-1	TRBJ1-5	.	TGCGCCAGCAGCTTGGGATCCGGGGGTACAAATCAGCCCCAGCATTTT	CASSLGSGGTNQPQHF
.	TRBV5-5	TRBJ2-1	.	TGTGCCTTCAAAATGAGGGTCGAGCAGTTCTTC	CAFKMRVEQFF
.	TRBV10-1	TRBJ2-1	.	TGCGCCAGCAGCGGTACGCGGAGCTCCTACAATGAGCAGTTCTTC	CASSGTRSSYNEQFF
.	TRBV29-1	TRBJ2-5	TRBD1	TGCAGCGTTAAGACAGGGCCGGAGACCCAGTACTTC	CSVKTGPETQYF
.	TRBV10-3	TRBJ2-1	.	TGTGCCACCGCCACGGGACGACTCTACAATGAGCAGTTCTTC	CATATGRLYNEQFF
.	TRBV11-2	TRBJ2-5	.	TGTGCCAGCAGCTTAGCGACCCAAGAGACCCAGTACTTC	CASSLATQETQYF
.	TRBV6-1	TRBJ2-7	TRBD1	TGTGCCAGCAGAAATACAGGGGCTCCCTACGAGCAGTACTTC	CASRNTGAPYEQYF
.	TRBV30	TRBJ2-2	TRBD1	TGTGCCTGGAGTCCTCGGGTCAGGGGGCATTCCGGGGAGCTGTTTTTT	CAWSPRVRGHSGELFF
.	TRBV4-1	TRBJ2-7	.	TGCGCCAGCAGCCAAGCCATTGGGTTCATCTTTTACGAGCAGTACTTC	CASSQAIGFIFYEQYF
.	TRBV14	TRBJ2-7	.	TGTGCCAGAAAACAGGGTCCGAGGGAGCAGTACTTC	CARKQGPREQYF
.	TRBV5-6	TRBJ1-2	.	TGTGCCAGCAGCCCGGGCTGGGGTGTCAGTGGCTACACCTTC	CASSPGWGVSGYTF
.	TRBV25-1	TRBJ2-7	TRBD1	TGTGCCAGCAGTGAACACCCCGGGACAGGGATCTACGAGCAGTACTTC	CASSEHPGTGIYEQYF
.	TRBV19	TRBJ1-5	.	TGTGCCAGTAGTATTTTCGGGGCTGGGGTGGGCAATCAGCCCCAGCATTTT	CASSIFGAGVGNQPQHF
once	TRBV27	TRBJ2-3	TRBD2	TGTGCCAGCAGTTTCTCCGGGGGAGGGAGGACAGATACGCAGTATTTT	CASSFSGGGRTDTQYF
.	TRBV12-2	TRBJ2-1	.	TGTGCAAGTCGACTGACTAGCGGCGGATACAATGAGCAGTTCTTC	CASRLTSGGYNEQFF
.	TRBV25-1	TRBJ2-7	TRBD2	TGTGCCAGCAGTGAATCCCCCCACGGGGGGTTTTCCTACGAGCAGTACTTC	CASSESPHGGFSYEQYF
.	TRBV7-2	TRBJ2-1	.	TGTGCCAGCAGCTTCATGAATGAGCAGTTCTTC	CASSFMNEQFF
once	TRBV6-5	TRBJ1-5	TRBD1	TGTGCCAGCAGAGAGGACAGGGGAACAGGTCAGCCCCAGCATTTT	CASREDRGTGQPQHF
.	TRBV28	TRBJ1-5	TRBD1	TGTGCCAGCAGTAGACAGGGCGATTTGCAGCCCCAGCATTTT	CASSRQGDLQPQHF
.	TRBV15	TRBJ2-3	.	TGTGCCACCAGCAGAGATAGAGGGGACACAGATACGCAGTATTTT	CATSRDRGDTDTQYF
many	TRBV25-1	TRBJ1-5	.	TGTGCCAGGACAGGCCCGGACCATCAGCCCCAGCATTTT	CARTGPDHQPQHF
.	TRBV6-1	TRBJ2-7	TRBD2	TGTGCCAGCAGTGAAAATTCGGGGGGTTACGAGCAGTACTTC	CASSENSGGYEQYF
many	TRBV5-1	TRBJ2-1	.	TGCGCCAGCAGCTTGGAGTTAGTTAGGGAGCAGTTCTTC	CASSLELVREQFF